This T cell receptor beta chain was found in a study of graft-versus-host responses after intestinal transplantation. Study-wide context: Each recipient received a multivisceral, liver-intestinal, or isolated intestinal graft. Uniformly, recipients were administered anti-thymocyte globulin induction with subsequent tacrolimus and steroids for around 3 years. Study-wide results and caveats: High graft-versus-host to host-versus-graft clonal ratios were found in allografts of patients who had graft-donor T cell macrochimerism.

The J segment lost 2 bases and the V segment lost 5 bases, leaving 7 bases of the junction unmatched. Germline CDR1 is GTSNPN and CDR2 is SVGIG (reference sequence). CDR3 size: 14 residues. As to this clone: The antigen is undetermined.

The data were produced by immunoSEQ multiplex PCR, yet TCRdb's version contains in-frame clones alone and is incomplete. The sample yields 85,000 to 95,000 clones, roughly 91% seen once. This chain joins TRBV30 and TRBJ2-7; 9 positions match TRBD1. Material: unstimulated CD8+ T cells sorted from spleen or lymph node cells, obtained before intestinal transplant. The receptor was derived from a human donor who received an intestinal transplant. This CDR3 reads CAWGEGQGAYEQYF. In nucleotides, the CDR3 is TGTGCCTGGGGGGAGGGACAGGGAGCCTACGAGCAGTACTTC. Combining the CDR3 with reference TRBV30 and TRBJ2-7 gives the whole variable domain SQTIHQWPATLVQPVGSPLSLECTVEGTSNPNLYWYRQAAGRGLQLLFYSVGIGQISSEVPQNLSASRPQDRQFILSSKKLLLSDSGFYLCAWGEGQGAYEQYFGPGTRLTVT.